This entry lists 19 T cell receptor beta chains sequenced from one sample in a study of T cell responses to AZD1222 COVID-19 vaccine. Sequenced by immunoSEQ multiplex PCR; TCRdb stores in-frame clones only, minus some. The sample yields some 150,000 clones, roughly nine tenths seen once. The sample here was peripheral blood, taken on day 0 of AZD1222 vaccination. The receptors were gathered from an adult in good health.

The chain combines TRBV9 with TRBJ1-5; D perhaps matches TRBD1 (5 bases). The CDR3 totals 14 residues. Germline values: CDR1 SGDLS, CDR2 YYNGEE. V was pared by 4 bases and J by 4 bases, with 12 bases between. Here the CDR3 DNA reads TGTGCCAGCAGCCCTGGGCGGGGGAATCAGCCCCAGCATTTT. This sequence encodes CASSPGRGNQPQHF.

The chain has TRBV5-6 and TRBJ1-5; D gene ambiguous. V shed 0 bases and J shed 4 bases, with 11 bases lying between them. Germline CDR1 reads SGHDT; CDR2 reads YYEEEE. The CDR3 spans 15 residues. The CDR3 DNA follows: TGTGCCAGCAGCTTGGGGCTTATGGCTAATCAGCCCCAGCATTTT. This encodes CASSLGLMANQPQHF.

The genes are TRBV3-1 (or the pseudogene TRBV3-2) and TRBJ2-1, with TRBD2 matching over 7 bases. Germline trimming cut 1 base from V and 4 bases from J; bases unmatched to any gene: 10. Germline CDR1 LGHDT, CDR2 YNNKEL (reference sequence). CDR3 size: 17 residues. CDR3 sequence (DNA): TGTGCCAGCAGCCAAGTAGGTTGGGAGGGCCGGTACAATGAGCAGTTCTTC. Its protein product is CASSQVGWEGRYNEQFF.

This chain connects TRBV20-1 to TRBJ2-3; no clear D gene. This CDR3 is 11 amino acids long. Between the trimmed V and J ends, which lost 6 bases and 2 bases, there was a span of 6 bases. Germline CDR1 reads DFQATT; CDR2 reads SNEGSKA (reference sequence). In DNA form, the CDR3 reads TGCAGTGCGATAATCACAGATACGCAGTATTTT. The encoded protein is CSAIITDTQYF.

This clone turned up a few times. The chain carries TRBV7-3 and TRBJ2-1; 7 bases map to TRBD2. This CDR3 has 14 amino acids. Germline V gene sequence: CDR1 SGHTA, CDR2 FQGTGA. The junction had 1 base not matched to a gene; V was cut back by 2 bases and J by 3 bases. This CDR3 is CASSLPSGYNEQFF. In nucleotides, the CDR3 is TGTGCCAGCAGCTTACCTAGCGGCTACAATGAGCAGTTCTTC.

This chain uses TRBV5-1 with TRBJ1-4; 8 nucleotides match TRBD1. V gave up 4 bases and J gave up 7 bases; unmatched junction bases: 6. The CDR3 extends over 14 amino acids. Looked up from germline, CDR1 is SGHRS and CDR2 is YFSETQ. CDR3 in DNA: TGCGCCAGCAGCCAAACAGGGGGGAGTGAAAAACTGTTTTTT. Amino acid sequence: CASSQTGGSEKLFF.

DNA for the CDR3: TGTGCCAGCAGCCCAAACGGAGGGGACACCATATATTTT. Residues: CASSPNGGDTIYF. The chain has TRBV3-1 (or the pseudogene TRBV3-2) and TRBJ1-3; tentatively, D is TRBD1 (5 bases). The CDR3 has 13 residues. Germline assignment: CDR1 LGHDT and CDR2 YNNKEL (reference sequence). Trimming cost V 4 bases and J 8 bases, with 12 bases left between them.

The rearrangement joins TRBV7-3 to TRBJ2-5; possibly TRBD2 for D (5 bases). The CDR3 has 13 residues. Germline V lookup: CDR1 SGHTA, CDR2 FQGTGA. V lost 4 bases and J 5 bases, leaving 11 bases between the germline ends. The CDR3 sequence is CASSSSSTETQYF. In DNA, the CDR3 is TGTGCCAGCAGCTCCTCTAGCACTGAGACCCAGTACTTC.

The CDR3 loop reads CSVDDKSTGELFF. The CDR3 DNA reads TGCAGCGTTGACGACAAGAGTACCGGGGAGCTGTTTTTT. The chain joins TRBV29-1 to TRBJ2-2; D is unresolved. V gave up 3 bases and J gave up 5 bases, with 10 bases separating them. CDR3 length: 13 residues. CDR1 SQVTM and CDR2 ANQGSEA come from the germline V gene.

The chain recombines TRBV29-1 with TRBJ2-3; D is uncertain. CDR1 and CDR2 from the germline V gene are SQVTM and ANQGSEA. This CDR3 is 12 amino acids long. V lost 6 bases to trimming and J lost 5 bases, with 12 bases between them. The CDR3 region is CSVGIGVDTQYF. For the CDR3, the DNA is TGCAGCGTGGGAATTGGGGTAGATACGCAGTATTTT.

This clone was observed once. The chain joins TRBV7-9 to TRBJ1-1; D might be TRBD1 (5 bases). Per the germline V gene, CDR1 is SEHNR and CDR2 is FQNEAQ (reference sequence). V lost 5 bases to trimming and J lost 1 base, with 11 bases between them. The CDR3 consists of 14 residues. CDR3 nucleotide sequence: TGTGCCAGCAGCGAGGGACTGTCGAACACTGAAGCTTTCTTT. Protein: CASSEGLSNTEAFF.

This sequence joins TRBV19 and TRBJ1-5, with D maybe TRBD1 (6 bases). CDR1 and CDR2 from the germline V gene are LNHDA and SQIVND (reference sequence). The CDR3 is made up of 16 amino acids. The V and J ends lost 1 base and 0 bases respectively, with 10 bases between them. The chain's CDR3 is CASSIVQGSSNQPQHF. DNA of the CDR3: TGTGCCAGTAGTATAGTCCAGGGGTCTAGCAATCAGCCCCAGCATTTT.

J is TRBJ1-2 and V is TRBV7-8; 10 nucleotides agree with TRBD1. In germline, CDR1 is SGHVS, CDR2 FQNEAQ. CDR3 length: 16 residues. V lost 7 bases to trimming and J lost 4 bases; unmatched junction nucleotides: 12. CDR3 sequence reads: CASIPSGQGFVYGYTF. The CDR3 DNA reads TGTGCCAGCATCCCATCGGGACAGGGGTTTGTCTATGGCTACACCTTC.

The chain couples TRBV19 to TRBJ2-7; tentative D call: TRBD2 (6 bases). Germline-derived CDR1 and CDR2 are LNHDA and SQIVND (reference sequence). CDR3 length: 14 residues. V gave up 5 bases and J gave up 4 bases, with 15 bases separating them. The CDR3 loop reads CASSRGTMWYEQYF. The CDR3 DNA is TGTGCCAGTAGTCGCGGGACCATGTGGTACGAGCAGTACTTC.

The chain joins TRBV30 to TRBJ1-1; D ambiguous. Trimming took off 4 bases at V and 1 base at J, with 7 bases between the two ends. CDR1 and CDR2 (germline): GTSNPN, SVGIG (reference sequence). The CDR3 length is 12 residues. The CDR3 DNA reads TGTGCCTGGACAGTGAAGAACACTGAAGCTTTCTTT. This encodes CAWTVKNTEAFF.

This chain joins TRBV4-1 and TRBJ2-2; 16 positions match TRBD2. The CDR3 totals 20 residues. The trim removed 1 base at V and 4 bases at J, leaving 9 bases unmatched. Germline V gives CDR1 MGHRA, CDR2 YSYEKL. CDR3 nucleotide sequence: TGCGCCAGCAGCCAAGTATGGACGGGGACTAGCGGGAGGGGCACCGGGGAGCTGTTTTTT. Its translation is CASSQVWTGTSGRGTGELFF.

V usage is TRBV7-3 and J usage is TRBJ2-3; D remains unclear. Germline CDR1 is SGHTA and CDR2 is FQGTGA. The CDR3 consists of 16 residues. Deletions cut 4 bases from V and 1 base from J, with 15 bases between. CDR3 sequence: CASSSGSGGGTDTQYF. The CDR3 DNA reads TGTGCCAGCAGCTCCGGGTCGGGTGGTGGCACAGATACGCAGTATTTT. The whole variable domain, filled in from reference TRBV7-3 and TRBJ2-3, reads GAGVSQTPSNKVTEKGKYVELRCDPISGHTALYWYRQSLGQGPEFLIYFQGTGAADDSGLPNDRFFAVRPEGSVSTLKIQRTERGDSAVYLCASSSGSGGGTDTQYFGPGTRLTVL.

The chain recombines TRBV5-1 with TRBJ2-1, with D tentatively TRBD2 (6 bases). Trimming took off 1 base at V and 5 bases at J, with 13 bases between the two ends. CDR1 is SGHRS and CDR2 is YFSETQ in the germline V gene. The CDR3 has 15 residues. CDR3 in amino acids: CASSLRRGNNNEQFF. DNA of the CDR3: TGCGCCAGCAGCTTGAGGAGGGGCAACAACAATGAGCAGTTCTTC.

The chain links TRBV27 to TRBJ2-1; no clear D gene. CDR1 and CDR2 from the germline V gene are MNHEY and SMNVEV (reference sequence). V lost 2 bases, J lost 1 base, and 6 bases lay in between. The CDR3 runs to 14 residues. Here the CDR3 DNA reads TGTGCCAGCAGTTTACGGGCTTCCTACAATGAGCAGTTCTTC. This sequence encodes CASSLRASYNEQFF.